These 31 T cell receptor beta chains originate from one sample sequenced in a study of T cell repertoires in cytomegalovirus infection. TCRdb processed the reads anew with MiXCR; each CDR3 protein has one entry. The sample records approximately 280,000 distinct CDR3 sequences, roughly a fifth being singletons. No antigen has been identified for these receptors. The sequenced sample was cultured PBMCs, obtained from culture after CMV antigen stimulation. All receptors come from a human donor in good health (CMV status not recorded). Some clones in this sample may be carry-over from other donors' samples.

This clonotype was observed at least ten times. The chain combines TRBV7-2 with TRBJ2-7; TRBD1 agrees at 7 bases. The CDR3 consists of 15 residues. Germline trimming cut 2 bases from V and 3 bases from J; bases unmatched to any gene: 7. Germline CDR1 and CDR2: SGHTA and FQGNSA. DNA of the CDR3: TGTGCCAGCAGCTTACCGGATACAGGGGTCTACGAGCAGTACGTC. Amino acid sequence: CASSLPDTGVYEQYV.

This clonotype was seen at least ten times. The rearrangement links TRBV24-1 to TRBJ1-2; D remains ambiguous. CDR1 and CDR2 (germline): KGHDR, SFDVKD. Trimming removed 4 bases at V and 4 bases at J, with 9 bases between. The CDR3 extends over 13 amino acids. The CDR3 DNA is TGTGCCACCAGTGAGGAGGGTCTCTATGGCTACACCTTC. Residues: CATSEEGLYGYTF.

The rearrangement joins TRBV12-3 or TRBV12-4 to TRBJ2-3; D is unclear. Between the trimmed V and J ends, which lost 7 bases and 2 bases, there was a span of 10 bases. CDR3 length: 13 amino acids. The CDR3 protein is CASTPQSTDTQYF. CDR3 bases: TGTGCCAGCACTCCTCAATCCACAGATACGCAGTATTTT.

In its sample, this clonotype was seen a few times. The chain links TRBV14 to TRBJ1-3; D might be TRBD1 (5 bases). The CDR3 is 18 residues long. V lost 2 bases and J 0 bases, leaving 17 bases between the germline ends. CDR1 and CDR2 (germline): SGHDN, FVKESK. The CDR3 here is CASSQRYGWGPSGNTIYF. The CDR3 DNA follows: TGTGCCAGCAGCCAACGTTATGGCTGGGGCCCCTCTGGAAACACCATATATTTT.

The chain joins TRBV12-3 or TRBV12-4 to TRBJ2-1; tentatively, D is TRBD2 (6 bases). Deletions cut 4 bases from V and 10 bases from J, with 14 bases between. CDR3 length equals 13 residues. CDR3 DNA sequence: TGTGCCAGCAGTTGGGACGGGGGAAGCGAGCAGTTCTTC. It codes for CASSWDGGSEQFF.

There are a few counts of this clonotype. CDR3 sequence: CASSPLYSPLHF. The CDR3 region has the DNA TGTGCCAGTAGTCCTCTCTATTCACCCCTCCACTTT. The rearrangement uses TRBV19 and TRBJ1-6; D is unresolved. The germline V and J ends were trimmed by 5 bases and 8 bases, with 7 bases remaining between them. The CDR3 has 12 residues. Germline V gene data show CDR1 as LNHDA and CDR2 as SQIVND (reference sequence). The full variable domain, its missing parts supplied by reference TRBV19 and TRBJ1-6, is DGGITQSPKYLFRKEGQNVTLSCEQNLNHDAMYWYRQDPGQGLRLIYYSQIVNDFQKGDIAEGYSVSREKKESFPLTVTSAQKNPTAFYLCASSPLYSPLHFGNGTRLTVT.

The chain joins TRBV9 to TRBJ2-3; TRBD2 aligns across 9 bases. This CDR3 has 15 amino acids. V dropped 6 bases and J dropped 12; count of bases not matched to a gene: 17. Germline V lookup: CDR1 SGDLS, CDR2 YYNGEE. The CDR3 spells CASIKASGTLQRQYF. CDR3 nucleotides: TGTGCCAGCATTAAGGCTAGCGGGACTCTCCAGCGCCAGTATTTT.

This clonotype has a count of ten or more. The rearrangement joins TRBV7-2 to TRBJ2-5, with 9 bases that match TRBD1. The CDR3 sequence is 15 residues long. V shed 5 bases and J 1 base; nucleotides not matched to a gene: 5. The germline CDR1 and CDR2 sequences are SGHTA and FQGNSA. The CDR3 nucleotides read TGTGCCAGCAGCCCGGGGACAGGGCTCCAAGAGACCCAGTACTTC. This translates into CASSPGTGLQETQYF.

This clonotype was detected ten times or more. The chain carries TRBV7-2 and TRBJ1-6; D remains unclear. V dropped 2 bases and J dropped 3 bases, with 2 bases sitting between them. The CDR3 runs 13 residues. CDR1 and CDR2 from the germline V gene are SGHTA and FQGNSA. The CDR3 is CASSLSYNSPLHF. DNA for the CDR3: TGTGCCAGCAGCTTAAGCTATAATTCACCCCTCCACTTT.

This clonotype was found a few times. J is TRBJ2-5 and V is TRBV6-1, with TRBD1 identical over 7 bases. Per the germline V gene, CDR1 is MNHNS and CDR2 is SASEGT. Unmatched junction bases numbered 14, after V lost 6 bases and J lost 4 bases. The CDR3 covers 16 residues. The CDR3 DNA reads TGTGCCAGCAGCCCGTTTCGACAGGGTATTCGAGAGACCCAGTACTTC. This sequence encodes CASSPFRQGIRETQYF.

This clonotype was picked up many times. The rearrangement links TRBV7-2 to TRBJ2-1, with D perhaps matching TRBD2 (5 bases). Germline assignment: CDR1 SGHTA and CDR2 FQGNSA. The CDR3 totals 14 residues. V was shortened by 4 bases and J by 6 bases, with 13 bases between the two germline ends. The CDR3 protein is CASSSTLASNEQFF. The CDR3 nucleotides are TGTGCCAGCAGCTCTACTCTAGCAAGCAATGAGCAGTTCTTC.

The V call is TRBV29-1, the J call TRBJ1-2, with a tentative D call TRBD1 (5 bases). The germline V gene encodes CDR1 SQVTM and CDR2 ANQGSEA. Trimming took 4 bases from V and 7 from J, leaving 13 bases between them. The CDR3 has 12 residues. Here the CDR3 reads CSVGSGLSGYTF. CDR3 nucleotides: TGCAGCGTTGGTTCGGGACTGTCTGGCTACACCTTC.

The rearrangement joins TRBV9 to TRBJ1-2, with D perhaps TRBD1 (6 bases). The CDR3 consists of 12 residues. Germline CDR1 and CDR2: SGDLS and YYNGEE. V was cut by 5 bases and J by 6 bases, with 11 bases left in between. CDR3 sequence: CASRQGSNGYTF. DNA of the CDR3: TGTGCCAGCAGACAGGGTTCTAATGGCTACACCTTC.

Comments on this clonotype: A much larger clone differs from this one at a single base, so this may be a read error. The conserved phenylalanine or tryptophan is not found at the CDR3 terminus, so this likely reflects a read error. This chain uses TRBV4-1 with TRBJ2-3; 14 nucleotides line up with TRBD2. After removal of 4 bases from V and 11 bases from J, the junction contained 2 bases not matched to a gene. This CDR3 contains 13 residues. Germline V gene data show CDR1 as MGHRA and CDR2 as YSYEKL. CDR3 region: CASSPGLAGGQYC. The CDR3 coding sequence is TGCGCCAGCAGCCCCGGACTAGCGGGAGGGCAGTATTGT.

There are many counts of this clonotype. V gene TRBV7-2 combines with J gene TRBJ2-2; D remains ambiguous. The V end was cut by 6 bases, the J end by 3 bases, with 5 bases between. The CDR3 length is 12 residues. CDR1 is SGHTA, CDR2 FQGNSA, per germline. The CDR3 sequence: CASSKYTGELFF. CDR3 coding DNA: TGTGCCAGCAGTAAATACACCGGGGAGCTGTTTTTT.

This clonotype was counted only a few times. The CDR3 loop is CASSPGFMNTEAFF. In DNA, the CDR3 is TGCGCCAGCAGCCCAGGGTTTATGAACACTGAAGCTTTCTTT. The chain couples TRBV4-1 to TRBJ1-1; possibly TRBD1 for D (5 bases). The CDR3 is made up of 14 amino acids. Germline CDR1 and CDR2: MGHRA and YSYEKL. V was shortened by 4 bases and J by 0 bases, with 9 bases between the two germline ends.

A few counts support this clonotype. The chain carries TRBV12-5 and TRBJ2-2, with D perhaps given as TRBD1 or TRBD2 (6 bases each). Trimming removed 4 bases at V and 5 bases at J, with 17 bases between. CDR3 size: 16 residues. CDR1 and CDR2 from the germline V gene are LGHNT and FRNRAP. For the CDR3, the DNA is TGTGCTAGTGGTTCTAGGAACGGGGGCATGACCGGGGAGCTGTTTTTT. As protein: CASGSRNGGMTGELFF.

V gene TRBV27 combines with J gene TRBJ1-5; the D gene is possibly TRBD1 (6 bases). Germline assignment: CDR1 MNHEY and CDR2 SMNVEV (reference sequence). The V and J ends lost 3 bases and 1 base respectively, with 13 bases between them. CDR3 size: 16 residues. CDR3 in DNA: TGTGCCAGCAGTTTCCACGGACAGCCGAGCAATCAGCCCCAGCATTTT. Translation gives CASSFHGQPSNQPQHF.

V gene TRBV7-2 combines with J gene TRBJ2-2; 7 bases line up with TRBD1. The length of the CDR3 is 16 residues. The germline CDR1 and CDR2 sequences are SGHTA and FQGNSA. The trim removed 5 bases at V and 0 bases at J, leaving 6 bases unmatched. The CDR3 DNA is TGTGCCAGCAGCAATTTGGGACAGACGAACACCGGGGAGCTGTTTTTT. It encodes CASSNLGQTNTGELFF. The full variable domain, with the rest looked up from reference TRBV7-2 and TRBJ2-2, is GAGVSQSPSNKVTEKGKDVELRCDPISGHTALYWYRQSLGQGLEFLIYFQGNSAPDKSGLPSDRFSAERTGGSVSTLTIQRTQQEDSAVYLCASSNLGQTNTGELFFGEGSRLTVL.

The table lists this clonotype with a few counts. V is TRBV7-9 and J is TRBJ2-5; the match to TRBD1 covers 7 bases. With V trimmed by 5 bases and J by 0 bases, 6 bases remained unmatched. This CDR3 is built from 15 residues. The germline CDR1 and CDR2 sequences are SEHNR and FQNEAQ (reference sequence). CDR3 sequence (DNA): TGTGCCAGCAGCCCTCGGACAGGCAACCAAGAGACCCAGTACTTC. This codes for CASSPRTGNQETQYF.

This clonotype has more than one count but fewer than ten. The chain couples TRBV4-2 to TRBJ1-6; no definite D call. The CDR3 is 15 residues long. The V gene lost 0 bases and the J gene lost 10 bases, with 13 bases spanning the gap. Germline CDR1 is LGHNA and CDR2 is YNFKEQ. In DNA, the CDR3 is TGTGCCAGCAGCCAAGATCAGGATAGTCCATCACCCCTCCACTTT. Translation gives CASSQDQDSPSPLHF.

This clonotype has a handful of counts. This chain connects TRBV12-3 or TRBV12-4 to TRBJ2-5; possibly TRBD1 or TRBD2 for D (5 bases each). V lost 1 base and J 1 base, leaving 7 bases between the germline ends. The CDR3 length is 14 residues. CDR3: CASSLEGSQETQYF. The CDR3 bases are TGTGCCAGCAGTTTAGAGGGGAGCCAAGAGACCCAGTACTTC.

This clonotype was seen ten or more times. The chain joins TRBV27 to TRBJ1-2; 7 bases align to TRBD1. After removal of 6 bases from V and 3 bases from J, the junction contained 10 bases not matched to a gene. The CDR3 spans 15 residues. The germline gives CDR1 MNHEY, CDR2 SMNVEV (reference sequence). In DNA form, the CDR3 reads TGTGCCAGCAGACCGCAGGGGGTAGTGGACTATGGCTACACCTTC. This encodes CASRPQGVVDYGYTF.

Only a few counts were recorded for this clonotype. The chain joins TRBV12-5 to TRBJ2-5; 7 bases line up with TRBD1. This CDR3 comprises 14 residues. The trim removed 6 bases at V and 0 bases at J, leaving 4 bases unmatched. Germline V lookup: CDR1 LGHNT, CDR2 FRNRAP. CDR3 sequence reads: CASGQGQNQETQYF. Written as DNA, the CDR3 is TGTGCTAGTGGCCAGGGACAGAACCAAGAGACCCAGTACTTC.

J is TRBJ2-1 and V is TRBV10-3; a weak D match, TRBD2 (6 bases). CDR1 is ENHRY, CDR2 SYGVKD, per germline. The CDR3 is 14 amino acids. The V end was cut by 9 bases, the J end by 1 base, with 13 bases between. The DNA for the CDR3 is TGTGCCATTCGGGAGTCCCCGTCCTACAATGAGCAGTTCTTC. Translated: CAIRESPSYNEQFF.

The genes are TRBV9 and TRBJ2-1; 10 bases are shared with TRBD2. V trimming: 1 base; J trimming: 3 bases; junction bases outside the gene matches: 1. Germline V lookup: CDR1 SGDLS, CDR2 YYNGEE. The CDR3 is 15 amino acids. CDR3 in amino acids: CASSVRTSGYNEQFF. CDR3 sequence (DNA): TGTGCCAGCAGCGTAAGGACTAGCGGCTACAATGAGCAGTTCTTC.

V and J are TRBV10-3 and TRBJ1-5, with D possibly being TRBD1 (5 bases). Germline V CDR1 and CDR2: ENHRY, SYGVKD. CDR3 length: 14 amino acids. Trimming shortened V by 5 bases and J by 4 bases, and 12 bases separated the two germline ends. In DNA form, the CDR3 reads TGTGCCATCAGTATAGACAGTTCGAATCAGCCCCAGCATTTT. Translation gives CAISIDSSNQPQHF.

The chain is built from TRBV27 and TRBJ2-7; TRBD1 is a possible D gene (6 bases). V was pared by 6 bases and J by 6 bases, with 18 bases between. Per the germline V gene, CDR1 is MNHEY and CDR2 is SMNVEV (reference sequence). The CDR3 has 14 residues. CDR3 protein: CASSNHPTGTEQYF. CDR3 sequence (DNA): TGTGCCAGCAGCAACCACCCAACAGGGACCGAGCAGTACTTC.

The chain recombines TRBV7-6 with TRBJ1-1; D might be TRBD1 (5 bases). Germline V gives CDR1 SGHVS, CDR2 FNYEAQ. Trimming took 3 bases from V and 3 from J, leaving 11 bases between them. This CDR3 has 14 residues. The CDR3 loop reads CASSLRGSDTEAFF. DNA of the CDR3: TGTGCCAGCAGCTTGAGGGGTTCGGACACTGAAGCTTTCTTT.

The rearrangement joins TRBV29-1 to TRBJ2-1; D is ambiguous. This CDR3 is built from 10 residues. V was shortened by 7 bases and J by 8 bases, with 9 bases between the two germline ends. Per the germline V gene, CDR1 is SQVTM and CDR2 is ANQGSEA. This CDR3 reads CSARTHEQFF. In DNA, the CDR3 is TGCAGCGCCCGAACCCATGAGCAGTTCTTC.

This chain uses TRBV10-2 with TRBJ1-3; no definite D call. The V and J ends lost 2 bases and 1 base respectively, with 3 bases between them. This CDR3 spans 13 amino acids. Germline V gene data show CDR1 as WSHSY and CDR2 as SAAADI. In DNA, the CDR3 is TGCGCCAGCAGTGAGGGGTCTGGAAACACCATATATTTT. Its protein is CASSEGSGNTIYF.